This T cell receptor (beta chain) emerged from a study of T cell changes during pregnancy in multiple sclerosis. The assay was immunoSEQ multiplex PCR, and TCRdb's table has in-frame clones only and misses some. The sample consists of some 80,000 clones, roughly 95% of them appearing once. Germline V lookup: CDR1 SGHTA, CDR2 FQGNSA. V trimming: 2 bases; J trimming: 2 bases; junction bases outside the gene matches: 4. The CDR3 runs to 15 residues. The chain joins TRBV7-2 to TRBJ2-7; 9 bases are shared with TRBD1. The sample here was peripheral blood, taken in the second trimester of pregnancy. This clonotype was obtained from a female donor with multiple sclerosis, enrolled in a pregnancy study. The CDR3, as DNA: TGTGCCAGCAGCTTACCGGGACAGGGTCCCTACGAGCAGTACTTC. It specifies CASSLPGQGPYEQYF. Together with reference TRBV7-2 and TRBJ2-7, the CDR3 gives the full variable domain: GAGVSQSPSNKVTEKGKDVELRCDPISGHTALYWYRQSLGQGLEFLIYFQGNSAPDKSGLPSDRFSAERTGGSVSTLTIQRTQQEDSAVYLCASSLPGQGPYEQYFGPGTRLTVT.